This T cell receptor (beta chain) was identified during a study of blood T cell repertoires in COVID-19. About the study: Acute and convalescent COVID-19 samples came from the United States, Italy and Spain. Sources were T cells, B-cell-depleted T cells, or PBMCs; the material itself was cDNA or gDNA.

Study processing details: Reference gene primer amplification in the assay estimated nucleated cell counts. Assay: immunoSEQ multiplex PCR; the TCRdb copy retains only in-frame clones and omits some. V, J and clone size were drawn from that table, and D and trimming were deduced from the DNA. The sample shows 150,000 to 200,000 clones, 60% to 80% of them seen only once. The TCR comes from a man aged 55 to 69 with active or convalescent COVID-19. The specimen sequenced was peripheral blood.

CDR3 nucleotides: TGTGCCAGCAGTCCCCCCACCCCGACAGGACTCTCTGGAAACACCATATATTTT. Its protein product is CASSPPTPTGLSGNTIYF. This sequence joins TRBV6-6 and TRBJ1-3, with D maybe TRBD1 (6 bases). V was cut by 5 bases and J by 0 bases, with 20 bases left in between. The CDR3 consists of 18 residues. Germline CDR1 is MNHNY and CDR2 is SVGAGI (reference sequence).